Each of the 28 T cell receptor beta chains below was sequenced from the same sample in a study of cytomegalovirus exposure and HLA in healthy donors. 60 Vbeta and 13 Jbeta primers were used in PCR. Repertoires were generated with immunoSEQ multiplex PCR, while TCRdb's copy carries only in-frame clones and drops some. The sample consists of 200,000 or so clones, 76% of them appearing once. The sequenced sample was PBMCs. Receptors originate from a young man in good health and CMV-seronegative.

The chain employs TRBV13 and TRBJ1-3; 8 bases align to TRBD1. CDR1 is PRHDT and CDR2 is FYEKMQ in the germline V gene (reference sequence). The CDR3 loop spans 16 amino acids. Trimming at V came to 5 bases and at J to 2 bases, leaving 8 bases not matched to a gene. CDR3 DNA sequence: TGTGCCAGCAGCCTTCTTGACAGGGGTCCTGGAAACACCATATATTTT. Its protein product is CASSLLDRGPGNTIYF. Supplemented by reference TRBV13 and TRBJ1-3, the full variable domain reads AAGVIQSPRHLIKEKRETATLKCYPIPRHDTVYWYQQGPGQDPQFLISFYEKMQSDKGSIPDRFSAQQFSDYHSELNMSSLELGDSALYFCASSLLDRGPGNTIYFGEGSWLTVV.

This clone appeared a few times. This CDR3 is CASSLGLGLAQETQYF. DNA for the CDR3: TGCGCCAGCAGCTTGGGGCTTGGGCTAGCCCAAGAGACCCAGTACTTC. This chain connects TRBV5-1 to TRBJ2-5; a possible D gene is TRBD2 (5 bases). The CDR3 runs to 16 residues. V dropped 0 bases and J dropped 1 base, with 13 bases sitting between them. CDR1 and CDR2 from the germline V gene are SGHRS and YFSETQ.

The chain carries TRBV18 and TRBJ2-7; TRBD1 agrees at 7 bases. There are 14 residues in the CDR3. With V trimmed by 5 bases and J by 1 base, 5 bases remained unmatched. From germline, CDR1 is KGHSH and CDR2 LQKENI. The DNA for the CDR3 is TGTGCCAGCTCATCCGGGACAGCGTCCTACGAGCAGTACTTC. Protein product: CASSSGTASYEQYF.

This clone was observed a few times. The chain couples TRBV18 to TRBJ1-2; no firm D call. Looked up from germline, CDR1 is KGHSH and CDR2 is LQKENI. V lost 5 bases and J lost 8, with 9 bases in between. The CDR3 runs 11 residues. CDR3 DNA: TGTGCCAGCTCAGATGAGGGAGGCTACACCTTC. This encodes CASSDEGGYTF. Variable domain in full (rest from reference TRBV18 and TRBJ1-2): NAGVMQNPRHLVRRRGQEARLRCSPMKGHSHVYWYRQLPEEGLKFMVYLQKENIIDESGMPKERFSAEFPKEGPSILRIQQVVRGDSAAYFCASSDEGGYTFGSGTRLTVV.

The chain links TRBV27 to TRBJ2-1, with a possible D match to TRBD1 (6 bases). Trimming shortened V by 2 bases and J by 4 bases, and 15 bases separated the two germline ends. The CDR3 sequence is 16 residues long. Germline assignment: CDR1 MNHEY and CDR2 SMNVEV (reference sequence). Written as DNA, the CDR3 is TGTGCCAGCAGTTTAGATACAGGGCTTGGATACAATGAGCAGTTCTTC. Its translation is CASSLDTGLGYNEQFF.

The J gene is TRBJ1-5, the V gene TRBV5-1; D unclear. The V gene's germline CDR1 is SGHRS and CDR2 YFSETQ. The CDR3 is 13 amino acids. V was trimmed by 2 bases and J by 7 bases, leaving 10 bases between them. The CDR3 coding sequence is TGCGCCAGCAGCTTCATCCCCCAGCAGCCCCAGCATTTT. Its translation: CASSFIPQQPQHF.

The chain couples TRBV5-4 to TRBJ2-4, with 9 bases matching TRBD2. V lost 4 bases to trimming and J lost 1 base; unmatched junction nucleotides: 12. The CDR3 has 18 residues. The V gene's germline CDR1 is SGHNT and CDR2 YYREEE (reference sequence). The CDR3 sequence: CASSPTSGSGRAKNIQYF. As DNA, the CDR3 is TGTGCCAGCAGCCCCACCAGCGGGAGCGGGAGGGCCAAAAACATTCAGTACTTC.

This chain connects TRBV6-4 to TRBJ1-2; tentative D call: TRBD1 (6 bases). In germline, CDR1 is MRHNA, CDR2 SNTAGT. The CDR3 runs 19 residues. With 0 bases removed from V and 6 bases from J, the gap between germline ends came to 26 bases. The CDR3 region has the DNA TGTGCCAGCAGTGACTCGGCTTTGGGACCACAGGGCAGGGTGGATGGCTACACCTTC. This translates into CASSDSALGPQGRVDGYTF.

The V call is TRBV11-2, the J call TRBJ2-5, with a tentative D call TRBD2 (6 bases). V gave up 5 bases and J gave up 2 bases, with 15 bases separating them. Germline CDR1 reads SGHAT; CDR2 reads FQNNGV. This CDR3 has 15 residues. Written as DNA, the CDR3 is TGTGCCAGCAGCCCCTTGGCGGGGAGACAAGAGACCCAGTACTTC. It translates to CASSPLAGRQETQYF.

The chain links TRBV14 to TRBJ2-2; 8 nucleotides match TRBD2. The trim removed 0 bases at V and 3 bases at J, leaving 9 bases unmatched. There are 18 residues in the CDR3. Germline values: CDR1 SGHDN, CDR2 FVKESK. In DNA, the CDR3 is TGTGCCAGCAGCCAAGATAATGGACTAGCTATGGACACCGGGGAGCTGTTTTTT. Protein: CASSQDNGLAMDTGELFF.

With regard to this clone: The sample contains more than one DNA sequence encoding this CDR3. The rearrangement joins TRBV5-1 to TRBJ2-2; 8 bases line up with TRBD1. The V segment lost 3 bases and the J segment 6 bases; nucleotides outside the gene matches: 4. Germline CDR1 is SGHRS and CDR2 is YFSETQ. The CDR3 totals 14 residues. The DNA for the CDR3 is TGCGCCAGCAGCTCAGGACAGGGTGCCGGGGAGCTGTTTTTT. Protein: CASSSGQGAGELFF.

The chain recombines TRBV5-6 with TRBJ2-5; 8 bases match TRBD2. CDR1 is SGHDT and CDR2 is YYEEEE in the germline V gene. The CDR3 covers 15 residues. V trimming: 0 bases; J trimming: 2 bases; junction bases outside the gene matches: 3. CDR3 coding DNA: TGTGCCAGCAGCTTGGGACTAGCGCGACAAGAGACCCAGTACTTC. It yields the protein CASSLGLARQETQYF.

Here the CDR3 reads CASSEYFTSHEQFF. DNA of the CDR3: TGTGCCAGCAGTGAATATTTCACTAGTCATGAGCAGTTCTTC. V and J are TRBV25-1 and TRBJ2-1; D perhaps matches TRBD2 (5 bases). Germline loops: CDR1 MGHDK, CDR2 SYGVNS. The V gene lost 0 bases and the J gene lost 8 bases, with 11 bases spanning the gap. There are 14 residues in the CDR3.

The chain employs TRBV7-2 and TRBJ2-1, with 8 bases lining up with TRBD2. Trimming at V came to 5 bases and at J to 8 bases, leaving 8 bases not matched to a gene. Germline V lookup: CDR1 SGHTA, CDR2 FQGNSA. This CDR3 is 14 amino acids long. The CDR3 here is CASSQGTRYYEQFF. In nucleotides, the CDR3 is TGTGCCAGCAGCCAGGGGACTAGATATTATGAGCAGTTCTTC.

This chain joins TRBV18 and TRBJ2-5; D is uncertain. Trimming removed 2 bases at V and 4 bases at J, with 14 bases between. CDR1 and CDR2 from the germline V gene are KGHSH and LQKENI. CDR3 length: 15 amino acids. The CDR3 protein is CASSPRFGQRETQYF. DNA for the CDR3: TGTGCCAGCTCACCAAGGTTTGGTCAGCGAGAGACCCAGTACTTC.

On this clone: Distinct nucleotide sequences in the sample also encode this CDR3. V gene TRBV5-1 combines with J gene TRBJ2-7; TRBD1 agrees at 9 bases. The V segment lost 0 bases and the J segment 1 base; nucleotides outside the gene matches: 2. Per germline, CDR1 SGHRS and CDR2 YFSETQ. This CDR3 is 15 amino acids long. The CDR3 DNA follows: TGCGCCAGCAGCTTGGCCGGGACAGGGTCCTACGAGCAGTACTTC. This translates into CASSLAGTGSYEQYF.

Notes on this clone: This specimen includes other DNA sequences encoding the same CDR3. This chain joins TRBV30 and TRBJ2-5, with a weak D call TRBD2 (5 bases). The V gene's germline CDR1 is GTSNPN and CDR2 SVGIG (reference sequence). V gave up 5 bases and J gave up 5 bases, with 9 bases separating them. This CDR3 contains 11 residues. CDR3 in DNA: TGTGCCTGGGGGTGGAGGGAGACCCAGTACTTC. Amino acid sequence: CAWGWRETQYF.

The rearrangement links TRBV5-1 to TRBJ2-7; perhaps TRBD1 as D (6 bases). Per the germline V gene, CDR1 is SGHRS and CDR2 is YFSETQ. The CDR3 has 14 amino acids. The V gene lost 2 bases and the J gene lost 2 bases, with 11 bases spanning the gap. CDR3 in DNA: TGCGCCAGCAGCTTCGGACAGCTCCCCTACGAGCAGTACTTC. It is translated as CASSFGQLPYEQYF.

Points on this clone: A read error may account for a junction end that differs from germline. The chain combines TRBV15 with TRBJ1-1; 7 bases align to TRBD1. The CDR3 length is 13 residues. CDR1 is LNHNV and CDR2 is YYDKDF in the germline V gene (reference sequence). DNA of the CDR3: TGTGCCACCAGCCGAGACAGGGTACATGAAGCTTTCTTT. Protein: CATSRDRVHEAFF.

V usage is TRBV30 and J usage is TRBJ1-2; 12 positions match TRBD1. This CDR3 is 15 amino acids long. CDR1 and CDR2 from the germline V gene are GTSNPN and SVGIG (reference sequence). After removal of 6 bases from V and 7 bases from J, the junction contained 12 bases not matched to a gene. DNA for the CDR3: TGTGCCTGCATTTGGCGGGGACAGGGGGCTGTTGGCTACACCTTC. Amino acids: CACIWRGQGAVGYTF.

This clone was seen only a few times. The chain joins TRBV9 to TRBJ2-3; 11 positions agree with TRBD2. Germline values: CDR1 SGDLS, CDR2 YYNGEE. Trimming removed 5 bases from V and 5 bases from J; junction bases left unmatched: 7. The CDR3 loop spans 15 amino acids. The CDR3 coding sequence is TGTGCCAGCAGGCCCCCTGGACTAGCGGGAGATACGCAGTATTTT. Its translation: CASRPPGLAGDTQYF.

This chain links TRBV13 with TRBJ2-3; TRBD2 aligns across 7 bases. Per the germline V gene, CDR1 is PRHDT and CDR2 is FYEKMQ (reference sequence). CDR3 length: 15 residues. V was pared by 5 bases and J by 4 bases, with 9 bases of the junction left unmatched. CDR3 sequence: CASSRDGAGADTQYF. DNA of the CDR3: TGTGCCAGCAGCCGGGACGGGGCGGGGGCAGATACGCAGTATTTT.

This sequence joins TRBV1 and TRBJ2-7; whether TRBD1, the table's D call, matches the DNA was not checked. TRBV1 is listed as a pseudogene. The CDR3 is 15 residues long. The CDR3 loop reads CTSSQDGQVGYEQYF. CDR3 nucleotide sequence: TGCACCAGCAGCCAAGATGGGCAGGTGGGCTACGAGCAGTACTTC.

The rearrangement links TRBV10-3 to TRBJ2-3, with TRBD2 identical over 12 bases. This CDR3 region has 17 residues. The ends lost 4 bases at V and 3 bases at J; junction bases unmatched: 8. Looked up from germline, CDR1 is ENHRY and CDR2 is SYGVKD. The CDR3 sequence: CAISVSPTSGRTDTQYF. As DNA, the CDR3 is TGTGCCATCAGTGTTTCTCCGACTAGCGGGAGAACAGATACGCAGTATTTT.

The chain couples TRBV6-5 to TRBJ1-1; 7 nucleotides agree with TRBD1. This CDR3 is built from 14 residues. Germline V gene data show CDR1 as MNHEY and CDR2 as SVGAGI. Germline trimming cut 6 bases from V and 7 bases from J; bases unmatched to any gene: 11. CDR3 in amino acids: CASSPRTGLNEAFF. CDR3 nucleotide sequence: TGTGCCAGCAGCCCTAGGACAGGTCTAAATGAAGCTTTCTTT.

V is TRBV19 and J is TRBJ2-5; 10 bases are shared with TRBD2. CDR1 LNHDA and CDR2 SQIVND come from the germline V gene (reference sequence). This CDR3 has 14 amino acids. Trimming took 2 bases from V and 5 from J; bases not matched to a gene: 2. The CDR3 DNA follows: TGTGCCAGTAGTATAAGCGGGAGGGAGGAGACCCAGTACTTC. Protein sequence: CASSISGREETQYF.

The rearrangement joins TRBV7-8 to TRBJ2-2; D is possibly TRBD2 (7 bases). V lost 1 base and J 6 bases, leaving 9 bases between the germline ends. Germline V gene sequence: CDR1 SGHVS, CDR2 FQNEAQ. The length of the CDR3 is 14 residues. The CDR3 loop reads CASSLEGGAGELFF. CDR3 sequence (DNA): TGTGCCAGCAGCTTAGAAGGGGGGGCCGGGGAGCTGTTTTTT.

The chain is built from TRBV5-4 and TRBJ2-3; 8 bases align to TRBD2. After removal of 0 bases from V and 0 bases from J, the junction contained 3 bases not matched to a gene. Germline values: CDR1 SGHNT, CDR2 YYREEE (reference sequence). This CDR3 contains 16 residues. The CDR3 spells CASSLATGGSTDTQYF. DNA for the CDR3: TGTGCCAGCAGCTTGGCGACGGGAGGGAGCACAGATACGCAGTATTTT.